This T cell receptor beta chain derives from a study of blood T cell repertoires in COVID-19 (dated by TCRdb to 2020 to 2022). Notes on the research overall: Collaborator samples came from the United States, Italy and Spain and covered acute and convalescent phases of COVID-19. The prospective study material was composed of cDNA or gDNA derived from T cells, B-cell-depleted T cells, or PBMCs. Subjects who had been exposed to COVID-19, were actively infected with it, or had recovered from it provided the deeply sampled blood TCRbeta repertoires that made up the dataset. A freely available public database, intended as a resource for researchers studying the immune response to SARS-CoV-2, is where the repertoires were released. The samples were drawn from two sources: the first 160 participants of the ongoing ImmuneRACE study, and some 1,300 subjects contributed by 6 global collaborators. Nearly every sample came with metadata listing a de-identified subject ID, COVID-19 status, age in years and sex. Where available, HLA class I and class II types were obtained from metadata supplied by the sample provider rather than from assay-based typing.

What the research found in general, with its limitations: Clinical and demographic metadata were provided uncurated, with the amount varying by source and participant.

TCRbeta CDR3 regions were amplified from genomic DNA by means of the immunoSEQ Assay, a bias-controlled multiplex PCR. Per the authors' processing: Within the assay, amplification of reference gene primers was used to estimate how many nucleated cells each sample contained. To quantify the absolute abundance of each unique TCRbeta CDR3 rearrangement, sequence reads were collapsed and filtered. For each sample, productive Simpson clonality was calculated as the square root of Simpson's diversity index across productive rearrangements. The clones in this table, taken by TCRdb from immuneACCESS, are in-frame only. Not every clone is retained; where verified, under half of the shortfall comes from an unresolved V gene, and the cause of the rest is unknown. V and J calls and clone size follow that table, whereas D and trimming were derived from the DNA. In this sample the table shows about 430,000 clones, over 75% of which occur a single time. Approximately 1.5% of the sample belongs to the ten largest clones.

The CDR3 runs 16 residues from the cysteine to the phenylalanine. The DNA shown is the 48-base CDR3, in frame from base 1. CDR1 LGHDT and CDR2 YNNKEL were looked up in the germline V gene (reference sequence). V is cut back by 5 bases and J by 4 bases, with 11 bases in the junction unmatched. Participants in the prospective study were enrolled through a virtual design, were aged 18 to 89 years, and lived in under 25 United States geographic areas. In the prospective study, cohorts were assigned on the basis of participant-reported clinical history obtained from a screening survey and a study questionnaire. A participant counted as exposed if, within 2 weeks of entering the study, that participant had been in contact with someone who had a PCR-confirmed or clinician-diagnosed COVID-19 case. Each participant in the prospective study had whole blood, serum and a nasopharyngeal or oropharyngeal swab collected by mobile phlebotomists. Additional blood draws and questionnaires over an approximately 2-month period could optionally be provided by prospective study participants. Before DNA extraction, blood samples from the prospective study were shipped at room temperature or frozen.

As to this clone: What this receptor recognizes is not known. One base away there is no much larger clone; base qualities are not given.

This chain is built from TRBV3-1 (or the pseudogene TRBV3-2) and TRBJ1-3, with 7 junctional bases fitting TRBD1. This TCR was recovered from a woman under 30 who had been exposed to COVID-19. The specimen sequenced was PBMCs or T cells enriched from blood (not recorded which). The CDR3 here reads CASSAAEGALGNTIYF. DNA sequence: TGTGCCAGCAGCGCCGCCGAGGGGGCGTTGGGAAACACCATATATTTT.